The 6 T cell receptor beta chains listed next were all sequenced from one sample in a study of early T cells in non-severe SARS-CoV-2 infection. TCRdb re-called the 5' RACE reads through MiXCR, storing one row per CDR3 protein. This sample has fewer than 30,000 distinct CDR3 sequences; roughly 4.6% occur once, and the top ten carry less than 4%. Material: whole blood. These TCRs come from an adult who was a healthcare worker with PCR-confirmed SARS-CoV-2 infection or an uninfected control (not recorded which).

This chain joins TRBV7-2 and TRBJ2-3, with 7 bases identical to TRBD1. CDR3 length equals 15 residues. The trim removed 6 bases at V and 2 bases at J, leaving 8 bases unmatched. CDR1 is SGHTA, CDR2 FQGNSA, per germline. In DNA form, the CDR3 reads TGTGCCAGCAGGGAAACAGGGGTATCCACAGATACGCAGTATTTT. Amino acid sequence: CASRETGVSTDTQYF.

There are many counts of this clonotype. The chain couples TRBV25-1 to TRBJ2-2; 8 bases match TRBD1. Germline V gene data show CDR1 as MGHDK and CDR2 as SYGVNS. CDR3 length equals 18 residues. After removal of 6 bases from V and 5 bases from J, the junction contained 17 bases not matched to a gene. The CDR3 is CASSSPFRGQGSTGELFF. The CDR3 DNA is TGTGCCAGCAGCAGCCCATTCCGCGGACAGGGCTCTACCGGGGAGCTGTTTTTT.

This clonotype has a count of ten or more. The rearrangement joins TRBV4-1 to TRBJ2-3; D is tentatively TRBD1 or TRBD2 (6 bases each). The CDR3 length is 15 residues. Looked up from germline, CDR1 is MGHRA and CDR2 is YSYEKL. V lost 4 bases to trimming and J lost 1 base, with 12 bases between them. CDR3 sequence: CASSPRGEGTDTQYF. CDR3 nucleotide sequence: TGCGCCAGCAGCCCTAGGGGGGAGGGCACAGATACGCAGTATTTT.

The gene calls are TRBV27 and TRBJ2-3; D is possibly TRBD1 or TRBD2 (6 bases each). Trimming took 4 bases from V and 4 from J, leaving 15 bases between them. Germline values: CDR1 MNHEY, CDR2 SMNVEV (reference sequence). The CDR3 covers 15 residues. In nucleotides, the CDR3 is TGTGCCAGCAGTTGGGGGGCCGTCCCCCCAGATACGCAGTATTTT. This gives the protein CASSWGAVPPDTQYF.

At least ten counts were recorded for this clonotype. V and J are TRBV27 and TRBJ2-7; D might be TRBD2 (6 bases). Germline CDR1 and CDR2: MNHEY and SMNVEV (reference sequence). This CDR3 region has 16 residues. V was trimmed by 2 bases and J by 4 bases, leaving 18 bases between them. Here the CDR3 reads CASSLNPAGRGYEQYF. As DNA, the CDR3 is TGTGCCAGCAGTTTAAACCCAGCGGGCCGGGGATACGAGCAGTACTTC.

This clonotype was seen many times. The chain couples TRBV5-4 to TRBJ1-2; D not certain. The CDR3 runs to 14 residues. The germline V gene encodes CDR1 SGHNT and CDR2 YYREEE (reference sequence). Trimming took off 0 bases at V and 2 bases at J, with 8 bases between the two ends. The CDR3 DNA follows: TGTGCCAGCAGCTTGGACAGATCGAACTATGGCTACACCTTC. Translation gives CASSLDRSNYGYTF.